The 32 T cell receptor beta chains reported below all come from one sample, sequenced in a study of shared clonotypes between healthy human individuals. Sequenced by immunoSEQ multiplex PCR; TCRdb stores in-frame clones only, minus some. The repertoire holds a few hundred thousand clones, around 86% seen once, with 15% to 20% in the top ten. The specimen was memory CD8+ T cells sorted from blood. Subset given: CD45RO+ cells pooled with CCR7-negative TemRA cells. These receptors were taken from a man aged 18 to 30 in good health.

The chain uses TRBV10-3 and TRBJ1-2; TRBD1 matches at 7 bases. Trimming removed 8 bases from V and 1 base from J; junction bases left unmatched: 1. The germline V gene encodes CDR1 ENHRY and CDR2 SYGVKD. CDR3 length equals 12 residues. CDR3 coding DNA: TGTGCCATCGGGACAGTTAACTATGGCTACACCTTC. Translating it yields CAIGTVNYGYTF.

V and J are TRBV5-4 and TRBJ2-5, with unresolved D. V lost 0 bases and J 4 bases, leaving 10 bases between the germline ends. Germline V gene data show CDR1 as SGHNT and CDR2 as YYREEE (reference sequence). This CDR3 comprises 14 residues. The CDR3: CASSLARNAETQYF. CDR3 DNA sequence: TGTGCCAGCAGCTTGGCCCGGAACGCAGAGACCCAGTACTTC.

The J gene is TRBJ1-1, the V gene TRBV11-2; unclear D gene. V lost 8 bases, J lost 5 bases, and 9 bases lay in between. Germline values: CDR1 SGHAT, CDR2 FQNNGV. This CDR3 region has 11 residues. CDR3 bases: TGTGCCAGCGGGTTAGGGACTGAAGCTTTCTTT. Its protein is CASGLGTEAFF.

This rearrangement joins TRBV4-1 to TRBJ1-2; D not certain. The CDR3 covers 15 residues. V lost 0 bases and J lost 8, with 16 bases in between. Germline CDR1 reads MGHRA; CDR2 reads YSYEKL. CDR3 sequence reads: CASSQDHRALGGYTF. The CDR3 region has the DNA TGCGCCAGCAGCCAAGATCACCGGGCCCTCGGAGGCTACACCTTC.

This clone was recorded only once. This rearrangement joins TRBV11-2 to TRBJ2-5; 8 bases line up with TRBD2. After removal of 4 bases from V and 4 bases from J, the junction contained 14 bases not matched to a gene. There are 17 residues in the CDR3. Germline lookup yields CDR1 SGHAT and CDR2 FQNNGV. CDR3 nucleotides: TGTGCCAGCAGCTCCCCGGGGGGGGAGGGGCTTGGAGAGACCCAGTACTTC. Its protein is CASSSPGGEGLGETQYF.

The chain carries TRBV6-9 and TRBJ2-3, with D possibly being TRBD1 (6 bases). CDR3 size: 13 residues. Germline V lookup: CDR1 MNHGY, CDR2 SVAAGI. Trimming stripped 3 bases from V and 6 bases from J, with 10 bases between. The CDR3 DNA reads as TGTGCCAGCAGTTACAGGGGCGCGGATACGCAGTATTTT. This translates into CASSYRGADTQYF.

The V call is TRBV14, the J call TRBJ1-1, with D maybe TRBD1 (6 bases). The CDR3 covers 15 residues. V was trimmed by 5 bases and J by 2 bases, leaving 15 bases between them. Germline lookup yields CDR1 SGHDN and CDR2 FVKESK. CDR3 residues: CASSFGGARNTEAFF. The CDR3 region has the DNA TGTGCCAGCAGCTTCGGGGGGGCGAGAAACACTGAAGCTTTCTTT. Drawing the rest from reference TRBV14 and TRBJ1-1, the complete variable domain is EAGVTQFPSHSVIEKGQTVTLRCDPISGHDNLYWYRRVMGKEIKFLLHFVKESKQDESGMPNNRFLAERTGGTYSTLKVQPAELEDSGVYFCASSFGGARNTEAFFGQGTRLTVV.

The rearrangement links TRBV6-1 to TRBJ1-1; D is unclear. Trimming shortened V by 1 base and J by 3 bases, and 12 bases separated the two germline ends. The CDR3 contains 15 residues. Germline CDR1 reads MNHNS; CDR2 reads SASEGT. CDR3 region: CASSEGWVWHTEAFF. The CDR3 bases are TGTGCCAGCAGTGAAGGGTGGGTCTGGCACACTGAAGCTTTCTTT.

The CDR3 DNA sequence: TGTGCCAGCAGCTTTCGGACTAGATCATACGAGCAGTACTTC. Protein: CASSFRTRSYEQYF. The chain is built from TRBV12-1 and TRBJ2-7; TRBD2 reflects the table's D call only, with no check against the DNA. TRBV12-1 is a pseudogene. The CDR3 covers 14 residues.

V and J are TRBV4-2 and TRBJ2-1; 11 bases agree with TRBD2. This CDR3 comprises 17 residues. Germline lookup yields CDR1 LGHNA and CDR2 YNFKEQ. V shed 1 base, J shed 9 bases, and the junction held 11 bases outside the gene matches. CDR3: CASSQGDISGRVGEQFF. The CDR3 DNA sequence: TGTGCCAGCAGCCAAGGCGACATTAGCGGGAGGGTGGGTGAGCAGTTCTTC.

The rearrangement joins TRBV6-6 to TRBJ1-1; TRBD1 matches at 7 bases. V shed 3 bases and J 1 base; nucleotides not matched to a gene: 5. Germline CDR1 MNHNY, CDR2 SVGAGI (reference sequence). The CDR3 sequence is 15 residues long. CDR3 protein: CASSYWTGRNTEAFF. As DNA, the CDR3 is TGTGCCAGCAGTTATTGGACAGGCCGGAACACTGAAGCTTTCTTT.

This chain links TRBV5-6 with TRBJ1-1; D unclear. V was trimmed by 4 bases and J by 6 bases, leaving 22 bases between them. The CDR3 totals 16 residues. Germline CDR1 SGHDT, CDR2 YYEEEE. This chain's CDR3 is CASSLPLEGTLSEAFF. In nucleotides, the CDR3 is TGTGCCAGCAGCCTACCCTTGGAGGGTACCCTTTCTGAAGCTTTCTTT. The full variable domain, completed using reference TRBV5-6 and TRBJ1-1, is DAGVTQSPTHLIKTRGQQVTLRCSPKSGHDTVSWYQQALGQGPQFIFQYYEEEERQRGNFPDRFSGHQFPNYSSELNVNALLLGDSALYLCASSLPLEGTLSEAFFGQGTRLTVV.

The chain uses TRBV28 and TRBJ1-2, with TRBD1 matching over 9 bases. This CDR3 contains 15 residues. V trimming: 3 bases; J trimming: 5 bases; junction bases outside the gene matches: 7. Germline assignment: CDR1 MDHEN and CDR2 SYDVKM. CDR3 region: CASSLTTGGSYGYTF. The CDR3 DNA follows: TGTGCCAGCAGTTTGACGACAGGGGGGTCGTATGGCTACACCTTC.

The chain couples TRBV7-9 to TRBJ2-1; D is unresolved. Germline CDR1 is SEHNR and CDR2 is FQNEAQ (reference sequence). This CDR3 has 14 residues. With 7 bases removed from V and 0 bases from J, the gap between germline ends came to 10 bases. The CDR3, as DNA: TGTGCCAGCAATCTGGGAAGCTCCTACAATGAGCAGTTCTTC. This sequence encodes CASNLGSSYNEQFF.

This chain joins TRBV4-1 and TRBJ2-3; unclear D gene. The V end lost 1 base, the J end lost 0 bases, and 8 bases lay between the germline ends. Germline V gene sequence: CDR1 MGHRA, CDR2 YSYEKL. This CDR3 has 15 amino acids. The CDR3 DNA sequence: TGCGCCAGCAGCCAAGTTTCACCCAGCACAGATACGCAGTATTTT. Protein: CASSQVSPSTDTQYF.

The V and J genes are TRBV2 and TRBJ2-5, with D perhaps TRBD2 (6 bases). The germline V gene encodes CDR1 SNHLY and CDR2 FYNNEI. V was cut by 5 bases and J by 2 bases, with 21 bases left in between. This CDR3 contains 17 residues. The CDR3 is CASSHGLFSGGQETQYF. The CDR3 DNA is TGTGCCAGCAGTCATGGGCTTTTCTCTGGAGGGCAAGAGACCCAGTACTTC. Drawing the rest from reference TRBV2 and TRBJ2-5, the complete variable domain is EPEVTQTPSHQVTQMGQEVILRCVPISNHLYFYWYRQILGQKVEFLVSFYNNEISEKSEIFDDQFSVERPDGSNFTLKIRSTKLEDSAMYFCASSHGLFSGGQETQYFGPGTRLLVL.

The J gene is TRBJ2-5, the V gene TRBV5-4, with a weak D call TRBD1 (6 bases). The CDR3 covers 16 residues. V shed 0 bases and J shed 1 base, with 13 bases lying between them. Per the germline V gene, CDR1 is SGHNT and CDR2 is YYREEE (reference sequence). The CDR3 coding sequence is TGTGCCAGCAGCTTGGTCTGGACAGCGATCCAAGAGACCCAGTACTTC. It translates to CASSLVWTAIQETQYF. Combining the CDR3 with reference TRBV5-4 and TRBJ2-5 gives the whole variable domain ETGVTQSPTHLIKTRGQQVTLRCSSQSGHNTVSWYQQALGQGPQFIFQYYREEENGRGNFPPRFSGLQFPNYSSELNVNALELDDSALYLCASSLVWTAIQETQYFGPGTRLLVL.

This clone was counted between two and nine times. This sequence joins TRBV7-9 and TRBJ2-2; TRBD1 agrees at 8 bases. CDR3 length: 13 residues. The J segment lost 9 bases and the V segment lost 2 bases, leaving 2 bases of the junction unmatched. Looked up from germline, CDR1 is SEHNR and CDR2 is FQNEAQ (reference sequence). The CDR3, as DNA: TGTGCCAGCAGCTTACAGGGGGCCTGGGAGCTGTTTTTT. Protein product: CASSLQGAWELFF.

The chain couples TRBV9 to TRBJ2-4; 8 nucleotides align to TRBD1. The J segment lost 6 bases and the V segment lost 0 bases, leaving 5 bases of the junction unmatched. CDR3 length: 15 amino acids. The germline V gene has CDR1 SGDLS and CDR2 YYNGEE. This CDR3 reads CASSVEGQAGNIQYF. CDR3 DNA sequence: TGTGCCAGCAGCGTAGAGGGACAGGCGGGAAACATTCAGTACTTC.

The gene calls are TRBV18 and TRBJ1-6; D may be TRBD1 (5 bases). Between the trimmed V and J ends, which lost 3 bases and 7 bases, there was a span of 13 bases. The CDR3 runs to 15 residues. Germline values: CDR1 KGHSH, CDR2 LQKENI. The CDR3 sequence: CASSPGGGWNSPLHF. The CDR3 nucleotides read TGTGCCAGCTCACCGGGCGGGGGTTGGAATTCACCCCTCCACTTT.

This chain connects TRBV29-1 to TRBJ2-7; 10 positions agree with TRBD1. The CDR3 is made up of 15 amino acids. J was trimmed by 5 bases and V by 0 bases; bases with no gene match: 7. Germline CDR1 and CDR2: SQVTM and ANQGSEA. This chain's CDR3 is CSVEEGDRGSHEQYF. DNA of the CDR3: TGCAGCGTTGAAGAGGGGGACAGGGGTTCCCACGAGCAGTACTTC.

The gene calls are TRBV4-3 and TRBJ2-2, with 9 bases lining up with TRBD2. Trimming at V came to 2 bases and at J to 7 bases, leaving 11 bases not matched to a gene. Germline values: CDR1 LGHNA, CDR2 YSLEER. The CDR3 contains 17 residues. The DNA of the CDR3 is TGCGCCAGCAGCCAATCACTAGCGGGCGAGAGGCTCGGGGAGCTGTTTTTT. Amino acid sequence: CASSQSLAGERLGELFF.

The V gene is TRBV30, the J gene TRBJ2-3, with 8 positions matching TRBD1. CDR3 length equals 15 residues. Trimming removed 0 bases from V and 4 bases from J; junction bases left unmatched: 6. Germline loops: CDR1 GTSNPN, CDR2 SVGIG (reference sequence). CDR3 loop: CAWSVQGGWADTQYF. CDR3 bases: TGTGCCTGGAGTGTACAGGGGGGCTGGGCAGATACGCAGTATTTT. The full variable domain, with the rest looked up from reference TRBV30 and TRBJ2-3, is SQTIHQWPATLVQPVGSPLSLECTVEGTSNPNLYWYRQAAGRGLQLLFYSVGIGQISSEVPQNLSASRPQDRQFILSSKKLLLSDSGFYLCAWSVQGGWADTQYFGPGTRLTVL.

CDR3 DNA sequence: TGTGCCAGCAGCGTCTTCCAGGGGGGAGCTAATGAAAAACTGTTTTTT. Protein: CASSVFQGGANEKLFF. J is TRBJ1-4 and V is TRBV9, with 7 bases aligning to TRBD1. V gave up 2 bases and J gave up 3 bases; unmatched junction bases: 7. CDR1 and CDR2 (germline): SGDLS, YYNGEE. The CDR3 has 16 residues.

V gene TRBV4-1 combines with J gene TRBJ2-7; D not certain. Germline CDR1 reads MGHRA; CDR2 reads YSYEKL. The CDR3 extends over 13 amino acids. The V and J ends lost 2 bases and 3 bases respectively, with 8 bases between them. CDR3 loop: CASSQKLSYEQYF. The CDR3 DNA reads TGCGCCAGCAGCCAAAAACTAAGCTACGAGCAGTACTTC.

The CDR3 DNA follows: TGTGCCAGCAGCTTATTCGCTAGCGGGACCTACTACGAGCAGTACTTC. This gives the protein CASSLFASGTYYEQYF. The V and J genes are TRBV7-2 and TRBJ2-7, with 9 bases that match TRBD2. Germline V gene lookup returns CDR1 SGHTA and CDR2 FQGNSA. The CDR3 extends over 16 amino acids. The ends lost 2 bases at V and 3 bases at J; junction bases unmatched: 8.

The V call is TRBV4-1, the J call TRBJ2-7; TRBD2 matches 11 bases. Unmatched junction bases numbered 13, after V lost 0 bases and J lost 6 bases. From germline, CDR1 is MGHRA and CDR2 YSYEKL. The CDR3 is 18 residues long. The CDR3 coding sequence is TGCGCCAGCAGCCAAGAATCGGGACTAGCGGAGGTACCGTCCGAGCAGTACTTC. Amino acids: CASSQESGLAEVPSEQYF.

V and J are TRBV6-5 and TRBJ2-3, with D uncertain. Trimming shortened V by 1 base and J by 5 bases, and 7 bases separated the two germline ends. CDR1 MNHEY and CDR2 SVGAGI come from the germline V gene. The CDR3 is 13 amino acids. The CDR3 is CASSYWARDTQYF. The CDR3 coding sequence is TGTGCCAGCAGTTACTGGGCCAGAGATACGCAGTATTTT.

The V and J genes are TRBV15 and TRBJ2-7; TRBD2 aligns across 9 bases. From germline, CDR1 is LNHNV and CDR2 YYDKDF (reference sequence). The CDR3 covers 16 residues. With 0 bases clipped from V and 8 bases from J, the junction kept 11 bases outside the gene matches. CDR3 sequence (DNA): TGTGCCACCAGCAGAGAGCGGGGGGGACCGTTCGGGCAGCAGTACTTC. It specifies CATSRERGGPFGQQYF.

This chain links TRBV4-3 with TRBJ2-1; D possibly matches TRBD1 or TRBD2 (5 bases each). CDR1 and CDR2 from the germline V gene are LGHNA and YSLEER. The CDR3 has 17 amino acids. Trimming took 1 base from V and 6 from J, leaving 19 bases between them. In nucleotides, the CDR3 is TGCGCCAGCAGCCAAGCCGTCGTGGGACCCCAGTCCAATGAGCAGTTCTTC. This gives the protein CASSQAVVGPQSNEQFF.

The chain couples TRBV6-5 to TRBJ2-5; tentative D call: TRBD2 (6 bases). The CDR3 covers 14 residues. Trimming pared 1 base from V and 2 bases from J, leaving 8 bases between. Germline CDR1 reads MNHEY; CDR2 reads SVGAGI. Here the CDR3 reads CASSYFAGQETQYF. The CDR3, as DNA: TGTGCCAGCAGTTACTTTGCGGGGCAAGAGACCCAGTACTTC.

The gene calls are TRBV6-5 and TRBJ2-7, with TRBD1 identical over 8 bases. The CDR3 spans 12 residues. Trimming removed 7 bases from V and 6 bases from J; junction bases left unmatched: 5. The germline gives CDR1 MNHEY, CDR2 SVGAGI. CDR3 region: CASTQTGVEQYF. Here the CDR3 DNA reads TGTGCCAGCACCCAGACAGGGGTCGAGCAGTACTTC.